A selection of T cell receptor beta chains follows, all from one sample in a study of T cell repertoires in cytomegalovirus infection. What these receptors recognize is not known. TCRdb recomputed calls from the reads with MiXCR, one row per CDR3 protein. The sample holds roughly 800,000 distinct CDR3 sequences, 29% seen once. The material sequenced was cultured CD8+ T cells from PBMCs, taken from culture after CMV antigen stimulation. The source is a human donor in good health (CMV status not recorded). Some clones in this sample may be carry-over from other donors' samples. The CDR3 runs from the conserved cysteine through the conserved F or W. Fields, in order: J gene, CDR3 length, D gene, clone size, V gene, CDR3 DNA, CDR3 protein. D genes are given only for firm matches. Part of the rows lack a size; the others show once, few, many or a class for expanded clones.

TRBJ1-2 13 NA NA TRBV27 TGTGCCAGCAGCCTGACCCCTTACTATGGCTACACCTTC CASSLTPYYGYTF
TRBJ1-1 12 TRBD1 few TRBV7-9 TGTGCCACCAGGACAGGGAACACTGAAGCTTTCTTT CATRTGNTEAFF
TRBJ2-1 16 NA few TRBV7-9 TGTGCCAGCAGCTTAAATCGGGGCCTTCCCGGGGATGAGCAGTTCTTC CASSLNRGLPGDEQFF
TRBJ2-5 14 TRBD2 many TRBV12-3/TRBV12-4 TGTGCCAGCAGACTGAGCGGGGAACAAGAGACCCAGTACTTC CASRLSGEQETQYF
TRBJ2-7 12 NA many TRBV6-1 TGTGCCAGCAGTCAGACGGGCTACGAGCAGTACTTC CASSQTGYEQYF
TRBJ2-5 15 TRBD2 many TRBV7-2 TGTGCCAGCAGCGCCGGGAGGGCTTTTGGAGAGACCCAGTACTTC CASSAGRAFGETQYF
TRBJ2-5 13 NA NA TRBV7-9 TGTGCCAGCAGCTTAGAGCAAGGAGAGACCCAGTACTTC CASSLEQGETQYF
TRBJ2-1 15 TRBD2 many TRBV7-8 TGTGCCAGCAGCTTCTATAGCGGGGGGGCCGATGAGCAGTTCTTC CASSFYSGGADEQFF
TRBJ1-2 12 NA few TRBV19 TGTGCCAGTAGAACAGGGACTAATGGCTACACCTTC CASRTGTNGYTF
TRBJ2-3 14 NA few TRBV6-6 TGTGCCAGCAGTTACCCATTGGCCCCAGATACGCAGTATTTT CASSYPLAPDTQYF
TRBJ1-4 17 NA few TRBV28 TGTGCCAGCAGTTTCGAGAGCTCACTGAACATGAATGAAAAACTGTTTTTT CASSFESSLNMNEKLFF
TRBJ2-2 16 TRBD1 many TRBV7-6 TGTGCCAGCAGCATTACAGGGGGCAAGGACACCGGGGAGCTGTTTTTT CASSITGGKDTGELFF
TRBJ2-1 17 NA few TRBV6-2/TRBV6-3 TGTGCCAGCAGTTTTCCCGTAGAGGGGGGGCCTTTGAGTGAGCAGTTCTTC CASSFPVEGGPLSEQFF
TRBJ2-2 15 TRBD1 NA TRBV5-4 TGTGCCAGCAGCTGGGACAGTCCGAACACCGGGGAGCTGTTTTTT CASSWDSPNTGELFF
TRBJ1-2 15 NA NA TRBV7-8 TGTGCCAGCAGCTTAGGGGGGGCGGTAAACTATGGCTACACCTTC CASSLGGAVNYGYTF
TRBJ2-7 13 NA NA TRBV6-6 TGTGCCAGCAGTTACGGGAAGGCCTACGAGCAGTACTTC CASSYGKAYEQYF
TRBJ2-1 14 TRBD1 NA TRBV6-1 TGTGCCAGCAAAACGACAGGGGGGTACAATGAGCAGTTCTTC CASKTTGGYNEQFF
TRBJ2-1 12 NA NA TRBV7-8 TGTGCCAGCAGCTTGAGCAGGGAGGAGCAGTTCTTC CASSLSREEQFF
TRBJ1-2 14 NA NA TRBV9 TGTGCCAGCAGCGTTCTTTGGGGGGCAGATGGCTACACCTTC CASSVLWGADGYTF
TRBJ1-1 15 NA many TRBV7-3 TGTGCCAGCAGCTTAACGAGACGCCAGAACACTGAAGCTTTCTTT CASSLTRRQNTEAFF
TRBJ2-1 15 NA NA TRBV7-9 TGTGCCAGCAGCATACAGGGCCCCAGAATAGATGAGCAGTTCTTC CASSIQGPRIDEQFF
TRBJ1-1 15 NA NA TRBV7-2 TGTGCCAGCAGCTTTCTACAGGGTGAGGACACTGAAGCTTTCTTT CASSFLQGEDTEAFF
TRBJ2-1 12 NA NA TRBV12-5 TGTGCTAGTGGTTTAACTTCCCGGGAGCAGTTCTTC CASGLTSREQFF
TRBJ2-1 16 TRBD1 few TRBV4-1 TGCGCCAGCAGCCAAGATTCGCGGCAGGGGGTCATTGAGCAGTTCTTC CASSQDSRQGVIEQFF
TRBJ2-2 12 NA few TRBV6-2/TRBV6-3 TGTGCCAGCAGGCAGGGTGGAGGGGAGCTGTTTTTT CASRQGGGELFF
TRBJ1-2 15 TRBD1 NA TRBV27 TGTGCCAGCGGACCAGACCGGGACAGGGGTCAGGGCTACACCTTC CASGPDRDRGQGYTF
TRBJ2-2 13 NA few TRBV10-3 TGTGCCATCCGCACCGGAGGCCCCGGGGAGCTGTTTTTT CAIRTGGPGELFF
TRBJ1-1 12 TRBD1 NA TRBV7-9 TGTGCCAGTGAGGGGGCGGTAACTGAAGCTTTCTTT CASEGAVTEAFF
TRBJ2-4 15 NA NA TRBV20-1 TGCAGTGCGCTACCTAGGGGGAGGTCCAAAAACATTCAGTACTTC CSALPRGRSKNIQYF
TRBJ1-5 15 NA NA TRBV19 TGTGCCAGTAGTGCTACCCGGGCCCTAAATCAGCCCCAGCATTTT CASSATRALNQPQHF
TRBJ1-6 17 TRBD1 NA TRBV7-8 TGTGCCAGCAGCCCCCGACAGGGCGACGGGCTAAATTCACCCCTCCACTTT CASSPRQGDGLNSPLHF
TRBJ1-2 14 TRBD1 once TRBV15 TGTGCCACCAGCAGAGAGAGCGACAGGGGTGGCTACACCTTC CATSRESDRGGYTF
TRBJ2-7 12 NA NA TRBV12-3/TRBV12-4 TGTGCCAGCACCTACGGGTCCTACGAGCAGTACTTC CASTYGSYEQYF
TRBJ2-1 17 TRBD2 NA TRBV28 TGTGCCAGCACTCTTCGGGGAACCGGGACTAGCGGTTACGAGCAGTTCTTC CASTLRGTGTSGYEQFF
TRBJ1-6 20 NA NA TRBV7-2 TGTGCCAGCAGCCACAGAGGGCAGGGAGCCCCTAGCTCCTATAATTCACCCCTCCACTTT CASSHRGQGAPSSYNSPLHF
TRBJ2-6 18 NA NA TRBV7-9 TGTGCCAGCAGCACACCCCGGGACCCCCTCTCTGGGGCCAACGTCCTGACTTTC CASSTPRDPLSGANVLTF